A selection of T cell receptor beta chains follows, all from one sample in a study of T cell repertoires in cytomegalovirus infection. The antigens these receptors bind are not known. TCRdb reprocessed the reads via MiXCR and lists one record per CDR3 protein. The sample carries around 750,000 distinct CDR3 sequences, roughly 33% recorded once. The input for sequencing was cultured CD8+ T cells from PBMCs, taken from culture after CMV antigen stimulation. These receptors were obtained from a human donor in good health (CMV status not recorded). Some clones in this sample may be carry-over from other donors' samples. CDR3s include the opening cysteine and the closing phenylalanine or tryptophan.

v_call	cdr3_length	j_call	cdr3_aa
TRBV6-2/TRBV6-3	16	TRBJ2-3	CASSYFTGYGTDTQYF
TRBV11-2	18	TRBJ1-2	CASSFFGVRDRGDYGYTF
TRBV6-6	14	TRBJ2-5	CASSDAWAQETQYF
TRBV6-5	15	TRBJ2-7	CASSIGQGDSYEQYF
TRBV19	18	TRBJ1-6	CASSARRAWSSYNSPLHF
TRBV27	15	TRBJ2-1	CASSTIWEGYNEQFF
TRBV9	14	TRBJ2-1	CASSPPRSYNEQFF
TRBV11-2	13	TRBJ1-6	CASSSDWGSPLHF
TRBV5-1	16	TRBJ1-4	CASSLKQSGGQEKLFF
TRBV6-9	19	TRBJ2-1	CASRTSNHYSAHSYNEQFF
TRBV7-6	16	TRBJ2-1	CASTPAGQGAYNEQFF
TRBV2	14	TRBJ1-1	CASSDLQGNTEAFF
TRBV11-2	17	TRBJ1-1	CASRYWTASSLTTEAFF
TRBV11-2	16	TRBJ1-3	CASSLPQWLSGNTIYF
TRBV13	14	TRBJ2-3	CASSFLAGSDTQYF
TRBV7-4	17	TRBJ2-1	CASSLRGAGGPYNEQFF